The clone carrying this T cell receptor (beta chain) was observed many times. What it recognizes is unknown. This CDR3 spans 13 amino acids. Germline CDR1 SQVTM, CDR2 ANQGSEA. Trimming cost V 7 bases and J 4 bases, with 14 bases left between them. One entry per CDR3 protein results from TCRdb running MiXCR on the RT-PCR reads. Seen here are about half a million distinct CDR3 sequences, approximately 11% observed once, and the top ten hold roughly 12%. This record comes from a study of response to subunit inactivated influenza vaccine. Findings of the study overall: With each seasonal influenza vaccination, the authors suggested, few new T cells are recruited.

Sequencing used PBMCs from blood, obtained 40 to 50 days after vaccination. The TCR originated in a man between 50 and 59 years old who received an inactivated influenza vaccine. V and J are TRBV29-1 and TRBJ2-1, with no clear D. The CDR3 loop reads CSGRPAPYNEQFF. The CDR3 DNA follows: TGCAGCGGGCGCCCAGCCCCTTACAATGAGCAGTTCTTC.